This T cell receptor (beta chain) stems from a study of Graves' ophthalmopathy and Graves' hyperthyroidism. Study-level points and caveats: Ophthalmopathy and stable hyperthyroidism were discriminated by a 13-signature model, with about 90% sensitivity and 80% to 84% specificity. Ophthalmopathy progression cases were predicted by the model with roughly 70% sensitivity and more than 72% specificity.

PBMCs were isolated from an approximately 10 ml sample of fresh peripheral blood. Germline V CDR1 and CDR2: MNHEY, SVGAGI. Trimming removed 0 bases at V and 2 bases at J, with 11 bases between. The CDR3 covers 15 residues. This clonotype showed up many times. Its specificity is unknown. RNA transcripts served as template for amplifying TCR beta CDR3 sequences. HTBI-primed RT-PCR formed the first round, and a multiplex PCR formed the second. TCRdb fed the multiplex PCR reads into MiXCR, producing one record per CDR3 protein. This table has 680,000 or so distinct CDR3 sequences, 20% to 25% appearing once.

Sequencing was done on a sample of peripheral blood. The chain couples TRBV6-5 to TRBJ2-7; D unresolved. The TCR was taken from a woman aged 18-35 years with stable Graves' hyperthyroidism. Some clones in this sample may be carry-over from other donors' samples. CDR3 nucleotide sequence: TGTGCCAGCAGTTACTCTCGCGACACGACCTACGAGCAGTACTTC. Translation: CASSYSRDTTYEQYF.